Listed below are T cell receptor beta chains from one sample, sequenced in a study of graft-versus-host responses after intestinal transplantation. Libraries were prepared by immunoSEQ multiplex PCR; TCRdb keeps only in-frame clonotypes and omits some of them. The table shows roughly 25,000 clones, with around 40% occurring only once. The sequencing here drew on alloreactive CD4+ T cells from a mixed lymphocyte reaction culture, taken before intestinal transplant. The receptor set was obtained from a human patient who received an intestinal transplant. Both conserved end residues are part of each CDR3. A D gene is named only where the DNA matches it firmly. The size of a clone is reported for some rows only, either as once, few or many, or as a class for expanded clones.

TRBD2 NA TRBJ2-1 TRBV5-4 CASSLGGRAGYNEQFF
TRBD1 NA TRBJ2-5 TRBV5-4 CASSAQGAQETQYF
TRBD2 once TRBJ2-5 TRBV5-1 CASSPNLAGGPKTQYF
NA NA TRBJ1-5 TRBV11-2 CASSLTNQPQHF
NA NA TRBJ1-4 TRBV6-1 CASSWRINEKLFF
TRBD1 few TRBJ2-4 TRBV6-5 CASSSWTGGSDIQYF
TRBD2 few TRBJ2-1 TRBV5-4 CASSPGLAHYNEQFF
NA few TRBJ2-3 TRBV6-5 CATKRSTDTQYF
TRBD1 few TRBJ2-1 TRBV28 CASSTPRLQGIEQFF
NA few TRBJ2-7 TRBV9 CASSKAGGAPHEQYF
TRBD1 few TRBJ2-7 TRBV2 CASRRDRGLNEQYF
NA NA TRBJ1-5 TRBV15 CATSRDRFSNQPQHF
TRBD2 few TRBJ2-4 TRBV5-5 CASSLVPSGGAGNIQYF
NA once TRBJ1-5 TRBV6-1 CASSELGAQPQHF
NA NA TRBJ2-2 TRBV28 CASTNDRLNTGELFF
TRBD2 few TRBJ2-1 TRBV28 CASSSTPIAGSNEQFF
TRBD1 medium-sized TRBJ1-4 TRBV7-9 CASSHGDRANEKLFF
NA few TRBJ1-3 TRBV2 CASSVSGGTIYF
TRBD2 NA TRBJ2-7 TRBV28 CASTEREYHEQYF
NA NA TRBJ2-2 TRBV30 CAWSGNTRTGELFF
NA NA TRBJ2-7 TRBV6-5 CASSYGAPLSYEQYF
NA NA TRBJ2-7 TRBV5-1 CASSASPGSYEQYF
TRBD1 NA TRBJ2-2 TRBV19 CASSGQGYFTGELFF
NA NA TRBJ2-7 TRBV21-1 CASSKAGDRAREQYF
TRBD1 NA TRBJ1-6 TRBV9 CASSAGQVNSPLHF
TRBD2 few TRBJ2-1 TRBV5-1 CASSFRYSGAYNEQFF
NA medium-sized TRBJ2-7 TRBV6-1 CASRETGTGEQYF
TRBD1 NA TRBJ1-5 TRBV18 CASSLGTGRIGPQHF
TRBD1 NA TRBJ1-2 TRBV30 CAWSGTGGGHGYTF
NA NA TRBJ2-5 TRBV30 CAWSVLTETQYF
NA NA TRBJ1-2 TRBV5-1 CASSPGHFYGYTF
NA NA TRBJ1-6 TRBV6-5 CASSYGGLSYNSPLHF
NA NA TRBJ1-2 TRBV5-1 CASSLVGRANYGYTF
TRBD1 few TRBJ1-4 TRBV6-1 CASSEVEGFPTGAHEELFF
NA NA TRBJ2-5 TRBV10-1 CASSEIVQETQYF
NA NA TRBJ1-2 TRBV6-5 CASKHGTTYGYTF
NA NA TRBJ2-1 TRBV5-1 CASSLASASYNEQFF
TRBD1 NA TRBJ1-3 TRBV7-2 CASSLRQGATGNTIYF
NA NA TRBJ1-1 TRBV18 CASSPSGNTEAFF
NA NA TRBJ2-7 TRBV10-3 CAISEGGVAYEQYF